These 27 T cell receptor beta chains originate from one sample sequenced in a study of cytomegalovirus exposure and HLA in healthy donors (dated by TCRdb to about 2017). The library was built by means of the immunoSEQ multiplex PCR assay. For the multiplex PCR, a mixture combining 60 forward primers for TCR Vbeta segments and 13 reverse primers for TCR Jbeta segments was used. TCRdb holds this immuneACCESS table with in-frame rearrangements only. Some clones are missing; in checked studies, unresolved V genes explain under half, and the rest has no known cause. This sample holds around 110,000 clones; 82% were observed only once. Of the sample, approximately 2.6% is held by the ten largest clones. Sequencing used PBMCs. Source of these receptors: a man in his thirties or forties in good health and CMV-seropositive.

This rearrangement joins TRBV19 to TRBJ2-3, with 15 bases that match TRBD2. CDR1 is LNHDA, CDR2 SQIVND, per germline (reference sequence). This CDR3 spans 14 amino acids. After removal of 8 bases from V and 7 bases from J, the junction contained 4 bases not matched to a gene. CDR3 protein: CASVGTSGGYTQYF. CDR3 nucleotides: TGTGCCAGTGTCGGGACTAGCGGGGGGTATACGCAGTATTTT. Together with reference TRBV19 and TRBJ2-3, the CDR3 gives the full variable domain: DGGITQSPKYLFRKEGQNVTLSCEQNLNHDAMYWYRQDPGQGLRLIYYSQIVNDFQKGDIAEGYSVSREKKESFPLTVTSAQKNPTAFYLCASVGTSGGYTQYFGPGTRLTVL.

The rearrangement links TRBV6-1 to TRBJ2-7, with TRBD1 matching over 8 bases. Trimming at V came to 7 bases and at J to 2 bases, leaving 10 bases not matched to a gene. The germline V gene encodes CDR1 MNHNS and CDR2 SASEGT. The CDR3 spans 15 residues. CDR3 sequence: CASNLGTGDTYEQYF. Here the CDR3 DNA reads TGTGCCAGCAACCTAGGGACAGGCGATACCTACGAGCAGTACTTC.

The J gene is TRBJ2-7, the V gene TRBV6-6, with a tentative D call TRBD1 (6 bases). The germline gives CDR1 MNHNY, CDR2 SVGAGI (reference sequence). CDR3 length: 14 residues. V was clipped by 2 bases and J by 0 bases, with 8 bases between them. The CDR3 loop reads CASSYRTASYEQYF. CDR3 in DNA: TGTGCCAGCAGTTACAGGACAGCCTCCTACGAGCAGTACTTC.

This clone was counted between two and nine times. The germline gene is not matched at one end of the junction; a read error may be the cause. The chain combines TRBV4-1 with TRBJ2-6; 8 nucleotides line up with TRBD2. CDR1 and CDR2 from the germline V gene are MGHRA and YSYEKL. The CDR3 sequence is 20 residues long. CDR3 protein: CASSQESGVAGSSGANGLTF. The CDR3 DNA reads TGCGCCAGCAGCCAAGAATCAGGAGTAGCGGGGAGCTCTGGGGCCAACGGCCTGACTTTC.

V and J are TRBV23-1 and TRBJ2-7, with a tentative D call TRBD2 (6 bases). TRBV23-1 is given ORF status, its function remaining uncertain. V was cut by 4 bases and J by 7 bases, with 14 bases left in between. The CDR3 totals 13 residues. The CDR3 sequence: CASSPRGMREQYF. CDR3 sequence (DNA): TGCGCCAGCAGTCCTCGGGGGATGAGAGAGCAGTACTTC.

This sequence joins TRBV18 and TRBJ1-2; TRBD1 is a possible D gene (5 bases). Germline CDR1 reads KGHSH; CDR2 reads LQKENI. The V gene lost 2 bases and the J gene lost 4 bases, with 11 bases spanning the gap. The CDR3 spans 14 residues. The CDR3: CASSPKGQSYGYTF. CDR3 nucleotide sequence: TGTGCCAGCTCACCAAAGGGGCAGAGCTATGGCTACACCTTC.

The chain has TRBV18 and TRBJ1-5, with no clear D. The CDR3 runs 14 residues. The germline gives CDR1 KGHSH, CDR2 LQKENI. Trimming shortened V by 3 bases and J by 6 bases, and 12 bases separated the two germline ends. The CDR3 sequence is CASSPDAGGQPQHF. As DNA, the CDR3 is TGTGCCAGCTCACCGGATGCCGGCGGTCAGCCCCAGCATTTT.

About this clone: The junction differs from germline at one of its ends, possibly a read error. The chain is built from TRBV2 and TRBJ2-2, with a possible D match to TRBD1 (5 bases). Germline CDR1 reads SNHLY; CDR2 reads FYNNEI. The CDR3 has 17 residues. In nucleotides, the CDR3 is TGTGCCAGCATGGTTCGGTATTGGCCAGGGAACACCAGGGAGCTGTTTTTT. Translating gives CASMVRYWPGNTRELFF.

The chain carries TRBV5-6 and TRBJ2-5; D perhaps matches TRBD2 (6 bases). Germline V gives CDR1 SGHDT, CDR2 YYEEEE. The CDR3 is 15 residues long. V lost 2 bases, J lost 1 base, and 12 bases lay in between. The CDR3 nucleotides are TGTGCCAGCAGCTTTTATAGGGGACTCCAAGAGACCCAGTACTTC. This sequence encodes CASSFYRGLQETQYF.

Regarding this clone: A junction end diverges from the germline sequence, so it may reflect a read error. The chain recombines TRBV7-9 with TRBJ2-7; a weak D match, TRBD2 (6 bases). The CDR3 sequence is 13 residues long. Germline assignment: CDR1 SEHNR and CDR2 FQNEAQ (reference sequence). CDR3 in amino acids: CSSSLADYYEQYF. The CDR3, as DNA: TGTTCCAGCAGCTTAGCGGACTACTACGAGCAGTACTTC.

This chain uses TRBV19 with TRBJ2-2; 9 nucleotides match TRBD1. Germline CDR1 and CDR2: LNHDA and SQIVND (reference sequence). J gave up 3 bases and V 7 bases, and 9 bases lay outside the gene matches. The CDR3 consists of 16 residues. In nucleotides, the CDR3 is TGTGCCAGTATTCCTCGGGACAGGGTCGACACCGGGGAGCTGTTTTTT. This encodes CASIPRDRVDTGELFF. The entire variable domain, with the rest obtained from reference TRBV19 and TRBJ2-2, is as follows: DGGITQSPKYLFRKEGQNVTLSCEQNLNHDAMYWYRQDPGQGLRLIYYSQIVNDFQKGDIAEGYSVSREKKESFPLTVTSAQKNPTAFYLCASIPRDRVDTGELFFGEGSRLTVL.

The chain uses TRBV6-6 and TRBJ2-7; 7 bases align to TRBD1. V gave up 2 bases and J gave up 2 bases; unmatched junction bases: 6. Germline V CDR1 and CDR2: MNHNY, SVGAGI (reference sequence). The CDR3 is 15 amino acids. This CDR3 is CASSYSAGGTYEQYF. In nucleotides, the CDR3 is TGTGCCAGCAGTTACAGTGCAGGGGGTACCTACGAGCAGTACTTC.

V and J are TRBV19 and TRBJ1-2; the D is unclear. Germline values: CDR1 LNHDA, CDR2 SQIVND (reference sequence). With 2 bases removed from V and 4 bases from J, the gap between germline ends came to 20 bases. The CDR3 has 17 residues. The CDR3 DNA reads TGTGCCAGTAGTATAAAGACAACGGCCTTATACCCCTATGGCTACACCTTC. Its protein product is CASSIKTTALYPYGYTF.

The CDR3 nucleotides are TGTGCCAGCTCACCTAGTGGTTCCTACTCTGGAAACACCATATATTTT. Translation gives CASSPSGSYSGNTIYF. This chain connects TRBV18 to TRBJ1-3, with no clear D. Germline values: CDR1 KGHSH, CDR2 LQKENI. The CDR3 sequence is 16 residues long. V lost 3 bases and J lost 0, with 12 bases in between.

The rearrangement links TRBV7-3 to TRBJ1-1; 7 bases match TRBD1. In germline, CDR1 is SGHTA, CDR2 FQGTGA. The CDR3 runs to 13 residues. Germline trimming cut 5 bases from V and 8 bases from J; bases unmatched to any gene: 8. The CDR3 DNA is TGTGCCAGCAGCCCACGGACAGGACAAGAAGCTTTCTTT. Amino acid sequence: CASSPRTGQEAFF.

There are a few counts of this clone. The chain joins TRBV7-9 to TRBJ1-5, with 8 bases aligning to TRBD1. The length of the CDR3 is 15 residues. V was clipped by 5 bases and J by 2 bases; unmatched bases: 5. The germline V gene encodes CDR1 SEHNR and CDR2 FQNEAQ (reference sequence). CDR3 protein: CASSPQGGGNQPQHF. CDR3 sequence (DNA): TGTGCCAGCAGCCCACAGGGGGGAGGCAATCAGCCCCAGCATTTT.

This clone has a handful of counts. The chain employs TRBV29-1 and TRBJ1-3, with D possibly TRBD1 on 5 matching bases. The CDR3 extends over 13 amino acids. Germline V CDR1 and CDR2: SQVTM, ANQGSEA. V was shortened by 5 bases and J by 0 bases, with 8 bases between the two germline ends. The CDR3 sequence is CSVTGDSGNTIYF. For the CDR3, the DNA is TGCAGCGTTACAGGCGACTCTGGAAACACCATATATTTT.

This clone was found a few times. The chain couples TRBV6-5 to TRBJ1-1; 7 bases are shared with TRBD1. With 4 bases clipped from V and 5 bases from J, the junction kept 7 bases outside the gene matches. The germline V gene has CDR1 MNHEY and CDR2 SVGAGI. This CDR3 is 14 amino acids long. The CDR3 here is CASSSQGPSTEAFF. CDR3 bases: TGTGCCAGCAGTTCACAGGGGCCCTCTACTGAAGCTTTCTTT.

The rearrangement links TRBV4-2 to TRBJ1-1; 7 bases are shared with TRBD1. The germline CDR1 and CDR2 sequences are LGHNA and YNFKEQ. The CDR3 spans 17 residues. V lost 1 base, J lost 6 bases, and 14 bases stayed unmatched. CDR3 region: CASSQGRRGRNSPEAFF. DNA for the CDR3: TGTGCCAGCAGCCAAGGAAGGAGGGGGCGAAATTCTCCTGAAGCTTTCTTT.

The CDR3 DNA follows: TGTGCCAGCAGTGAACAGCTTGCGACAGGCACAGATACGCAGTATTTT. Residues: CASSEQLATGTDTQYF. The V gene is TRBV2, the J gene TRBJ2-3, with D perhaps matching TRBD1 (5 bases). This CDR3 has 16 residues. Germline CDR1 is SNHLY and CDR2 is FYNNEI. Trimming took 2 bases from V and 1 from J, leaving 13 bases between them.

V and J are TRBV5-1 and TRBJ1-2; 8 bases line up with TRBD1. The CDR3 extends over 12 amino acids. The germline V gene has CDR1 SGHRS and CDR2 YFSETQ. V shed 4 bases, J shed 7 bases, and the junction held 3 bases outside the gene matches. The CDR3 DNA reads as TGCGCCAGCAGCCCCGGACAGGGTGGCTACACCTTC. This translates into CASSPGQGGYTF.

This clone was counted between two and nine times. The chain joins TRBV4-1 to TRBJ1-2; D uncertain. The CDR3 extends over 14 amino acids. The germline V and J ends were trimmed by 3 bases and 2 bases, with 10 bases remaining between them. CDR1 is MGHRA and CDR2 is YSYEKL in the germline V gene. CDR3: CASSQNDGNYGYTF. CDR3 DNA: TGCGCCAGCAGCCAGAACGACGGGAACTATGGCTACACCTTC.

The rearrangement joins TRBV18 to TRBJ1-1, with a weak D call TRBD1 (6 bases). In germline, CDR1 is KGHSH, CDR2 LQKENI. The ends were cut back, 3 bases at V and 1 base at J, with 9 bases in the middle. CDR3 length equals 14 residues. CDR3 loop: CASSPLQGNTEAFF. CDR3 nucleotides: TGTGCCAGCTCACCTCTACAGGGGAACACTGAAGCTTTCTTT.

Details on this clone: The junction and the germline gene differ at one end; a read error may be behind it. The V and J genes are TRBV28 and TRBJ2-4; 7 bases are a match to TRBD1. The CDR3 sequence is 16 residues long. Per the germline V gene, CDR1 is MDHEN and CDR2 is SYDVKM. CDR3 DNA sequence: TGTGCCAGCAGTTCACAGGGGTCTGGGCCCAAAAACAGTCAGTACTTC. Its protein product is CASSSQGSGPKNSQYF.

V is TRBV10-2 and J is TRBJ2-1; no firm D call. CDR1 and CDR2 (germline): WSHSY, SAAADI. The CDR3 totals 14 residues. The germline V and J ends were trimmed by 0 bases and 3 bases, with 6 bases remaining between them. Here the CDR3 reads CASSESKSYNEQFF. The CDR3 DNA reads as TGCGCCAGCAGTGAGTCGAAGAGCTACAATGAGCAGTTCTTC.

Here the CDR3 reads CASRGGTGMTGELFF. The CDR3 coding sequence is TGCGCCAGCCGTGGGGGGACAGGGATGACCGGGGAGCTGTTTTTT. V and J are TRBV5-1 and TRBJ2-2, with 9 positions matching TRBD1. The V gene's germline CDR1 is SGHRS and CDR2 YFSETQ. Germline trimming cut 7 bases from V and 5 bases from J; bases unmatched to any gene: 9. The CDR3 loop spans 15 amino acids.

The chain combines TRBV5-1 with TRBJ1-1; no reliable D call. CDR1 SGHRS and CDR2 YFSETQ come from the germline V gene. With 0 bases removed from V and 0 bases from J, the gap between germline ends came to 6 bases. The CDR3 sequence is 14 residues long. The CDR3 sequence is CASSLAAVNTEAFF. DNA for the CDR3: TGCGCCAGCAGCTTGGCCGCGGTGAACACTGAAGCTTTCTTT.